The clone carrying this T cell receptor beta chain was observed many times. This entry is derived from a study of neurological immune-mediated disorders. From 2 million PBMCs stored at -80 C, the unsorted libraries were generated. The CDR3 sequence is 15 residues long. V was cut by 0 bases and J by 0 bases, with 9 bases left in between. Per germline, CDR1 LNHNV and CDR2 YYDKDF (reference sequence). The method for making cDNA was 5'RACE, and it used 10-nucleotide random UMIs. Every sequencing run gave over 180 million TCR-beta sequences, taken from 15-18 subjects. TCRdb reprocessed the 5' RACE reads via MiXCR and lists one record per CDR3 protein. The table shows 14,000 or so distinct CDR3 sequences, with roughly a tenth occurring only once.

Sequenced: PBMCs. This chain connects TRBV15 to TRBJ2-7, with a weak D call TRBD1 (6 bases). This receptor was obtained from a woman between 40 and 50 years old in good health. CDR3 in DNA: TGTGCCACCAGCAGAGATCGGGACAACTCCTACGAGCAGTACTTC. Protein sequence: CATSRDRDNSYEQYF.